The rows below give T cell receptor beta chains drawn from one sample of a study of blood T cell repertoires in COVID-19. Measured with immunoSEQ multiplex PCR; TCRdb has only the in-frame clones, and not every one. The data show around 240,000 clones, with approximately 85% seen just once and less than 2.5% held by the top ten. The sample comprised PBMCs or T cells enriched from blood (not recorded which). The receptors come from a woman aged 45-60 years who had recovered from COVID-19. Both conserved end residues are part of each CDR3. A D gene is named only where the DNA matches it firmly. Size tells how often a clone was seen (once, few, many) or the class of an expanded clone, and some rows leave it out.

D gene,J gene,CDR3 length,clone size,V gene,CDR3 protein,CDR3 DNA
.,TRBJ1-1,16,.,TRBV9,CASSVGTFGGYTEAFF,TGTGCCAGCAGCGTAGGGACCTTCGGGGGGTACACTGAAGCTTTCTTT
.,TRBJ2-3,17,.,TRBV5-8,CASSLALGSGSTDTQYF,TGTGCCAGCAGCTTGGCTTTGGGGAGCGGAAGCACAGATACGCAGTATTTT
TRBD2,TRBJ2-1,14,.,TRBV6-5,CASSYSLADNEQFF,TGTGCCAGCAGTTACTCCCTAGCGGACAATGAGCAGTTCTTC
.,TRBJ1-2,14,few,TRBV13,CASSLGHLNYGYTF,TGTGCCAGCAGCTTAGGACATCTTAACTATGGCTACACCTTC
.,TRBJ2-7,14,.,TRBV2,CASITGLSSYEQYF,TGTGCCAGCATCACGGGACTCTCTTCCTACGAGCAGTACTTC
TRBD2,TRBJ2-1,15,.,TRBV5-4,CASSQYSGRGNEQFF,TGTGCCAGCAGCCAATATAGCGGGAGAGGCAATGAGCAGTTCTTC
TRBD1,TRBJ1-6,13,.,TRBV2,CASSGDSPSPLHF,TGTGCCAGCAGTGGGGACAGCCCTTCACCCCTCCACTTT
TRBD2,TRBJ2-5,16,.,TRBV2,CASSPGLAGPQETQYF,TGTGCCAGCAGTCCGGGACTAGCGGGACCTCAAGAGACCCAGTACTTC
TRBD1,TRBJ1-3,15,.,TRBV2,CASIIGTDSGNTIYF,TGTGCCAGCATAATCGGGACAGACTCTGGAAACACCATATATTTT
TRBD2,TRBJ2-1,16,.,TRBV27,CASSLQSKREVGEQFF,TGTGCCAGCAGTTTACAGTCCAAGCGGGAGGTCGGTGAGCAGTTCTTC
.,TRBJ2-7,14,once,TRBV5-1,CASSLLDSLMEQYF,TGCGCCAGCAGCTTGTTGGATAGCCTTATGGAGCAGTACTTC
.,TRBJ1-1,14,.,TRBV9,CASSVGPYPLQAFF,TGTGCCAGCAGCGTAGGGCCATACCCCCTCCAAGCTTTCTTT
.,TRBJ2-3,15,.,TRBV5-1,CASSLEARHTDTQYF,TGCGCCAGCAGCTTGGAGGCCAGACACACAGATACGCAGTATTTT
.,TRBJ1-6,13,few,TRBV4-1,CASSQDQNSPLHF,TGCGCCAGCAGCCAAGATCAAAATTCACCCCTCCACTTT
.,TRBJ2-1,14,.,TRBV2,CASSENRDYNEQFF,TGTGCCAGCAGTGAAAACCGAGACTACAATGAGCAGTTCTTC
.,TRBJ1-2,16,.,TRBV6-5,CASSYRPRGSDYGYTF,TGTGCCAGCAGTTACCGGCCTCGCGGGTCCGACTATGGCTACACCTTC
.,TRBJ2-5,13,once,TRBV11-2,CASSLALRETQYF,TGTGCCAGCAGCTTAGCCCTGAGGGAGACCCAGTACTTC
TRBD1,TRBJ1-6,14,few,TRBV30,CAWDRGYYNSPLHF,TGTGCCTGGGACAGGGGGTATTATAATTCACCCCTCCACTTT
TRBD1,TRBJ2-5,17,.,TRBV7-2,CASSRMSRDRGWETQYF,TGTGCCAGCAGCAGAATGTCCCGGGACAGGGGATGGGAGACCCAGTACTTC
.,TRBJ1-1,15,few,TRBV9,CASSVDQYMNTEAFF,TGTGCCAGCAGCGTAGATCAGTACATGAACACTGAAGCTTTCTTT
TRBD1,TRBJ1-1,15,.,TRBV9,CASSGPGQTNTEAFF,TGTGCCAGCAGCGGACCGGGACAGACGAACACTGAAGCTTTCTTT
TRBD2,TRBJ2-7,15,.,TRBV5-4,CASSPGLAGSYEQYF,TGTGCCAGCAGCCCTGGACTAGCGGGATCCTACGAGCAGTACTTC
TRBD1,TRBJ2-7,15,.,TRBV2,CASSPYGQGGDEQYF,TGTGCCAGCAGTCCATACGGACAGGGAGGAGACGAGCAGTACTTC
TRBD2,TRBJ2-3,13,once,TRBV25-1,CATGLAGTDTQYF,TGTGCCACCGGACTAGCGGGGACAGATACGCAGTATTTT
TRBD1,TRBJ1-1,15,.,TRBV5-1,CASRTGDSKYTEAFF,TGCGCCAGCAGGACCGGGGACAGCAAATACACTGAAGCTTTCTTT
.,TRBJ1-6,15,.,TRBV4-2,CASSQDLTYNSPLHF,TGTGCCAGCAGCCAAGACTTAACCTATAATTCACCCCTCCACTTT
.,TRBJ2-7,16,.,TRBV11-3,CASSRGPSGPSYEQYF,TGTGCCAGCAGCCGGGGGCCTAGCGGACCCTCCTACGAGCAGTACTTC
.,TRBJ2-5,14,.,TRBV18,CASSLGTVQETQYF,TGTGCCAGCTCACTCGGGACTGTTCAAGAGACCCAGTACTTC
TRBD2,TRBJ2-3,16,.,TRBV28,CASSGQGLAGADTQYF,TGTGCCAGCAGCGGACAGGGACTAGCGGGAGCAGATACGCAGTATTTT
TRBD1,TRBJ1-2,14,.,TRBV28,CASSYGTGGYGYTF,TGTGCCAGCAGTTACGGGACAGGGGGCTATGGCTACACCTTC
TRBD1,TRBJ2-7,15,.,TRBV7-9,CASSPGQGAIYEQYF,TGTGCCAGCAGCCCGGGACAGGGCGCAATCTACGAGCAGTACTTC
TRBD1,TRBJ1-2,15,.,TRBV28,CASSLSEEGAYGYTF,TGTGCCAGCAGTTTAAGCGAGGAGGGGGCATATGGCTACACCTTC
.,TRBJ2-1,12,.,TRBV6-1,CASSEVGVGQFF,TGTGCCAGCAGTGAAGTAGGAGTTGGGCAGTTCTTC
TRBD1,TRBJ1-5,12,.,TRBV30,CAWSGQGQPQHF,TGTGCCTGGAGCGGACAGGGTCAGCCCCAGCATTTT
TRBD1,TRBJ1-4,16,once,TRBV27,CASSLSRDRGLQKLFF,TGTGCCAGCAGTTTATCACGGGACAGGGGGTTGCAAAAACTGTTTTTT
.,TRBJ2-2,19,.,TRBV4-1,CASSSSKEGGPTNTGELFF,TGCGCCAGCAGCTCATCCAAGGAGGGAGGACCAACGAACACCGGGGAGCTGTTTTTT